The 29 T cell receptor beta chains in this list originate from one sample, sequenced in a study of identical twins (dated by TCRdb to 2016 to 2018). Library preparation used 5' RACE. TCRdb lists the instrument as Illumina HiSeq 2000. The public reads were run again by TCRdb, first through fastp at Q25 and then through MiXCR, and only productive beta chains were kept. Each CDR3 protein appears once, grouped with its most common genes and DNA. Present in this sample are 540,000 or so distinct CDR3 sequences, around 20% of which were seen just once. About 0.5% of the sample comes from the top ten. Separately, the same data were catalogued under a study of yellow fever vaccine responses in identical twins.

Sequenced input: CD4+ T cells sorted from blood. The origin of the receptors is a woman aged 18-29 years in good health.

The V and J genes are TRBV4-2 and TRBJ1-5; TRBD1 is a possible D gene (6 bases). CDR1 and CDR2 (germline): LGHNA, YNFKEQ. With 0 bases removed from V and 5 bases from J, the gap between germline ends came to 11 bases. The CDR3 sequence is 15 residues long. The CDR3, as DNA: TGTGCCAGCAGCCAAGACAGAAGGGGGGATCAGCCCCAGCATTTT. The encoded protein is CASSQDRRGDQPQHF.

The table lists this clonotype with a few counts. The chain links TRBV20-1 to TRBJ2-2, with a tentative D call TRBD1 (6 bases). CDR1 is DFQATT, CDR2 SNEGSKA, per germline (reference sequence). The ends were cut back, 5 bases at V and 2 bases at J, with 9 bases in the middle. This CDR3 comprises 13 residues. The CDR3 coding sequence is TGCAGTGCTGGGACACCCAACACCGGGGAGCTGTTTTTT. Its translation: CSAGTPNTGELFF.

This chain uses TRBV5-8 with TRBJ2-5; D perhaps matches TRBD2 (5 bases). CDR3 size: 13 residues. Per the germline V gene, CDR1 is SGHTS and CDR2 is YDEGEE. V shed 4 bases and J shed 7 bases, with 14 bases lying between them. For the CDR3, the DNA is TGTGCCAGCAGCCAGGACTCGCCACGGACCCAGTACTTC. Amino acids: CASSQDSPRTQYF.

The V call is TRBV18, the J call TRBJ1-5; D remains unclear. V was shortened by 2 bases and J by 0 bases, with 5 bases between the two germline ends. The CDR3 is made up of 14 amino acids. The germline CDR1 and CDR2 sequences are KGHSH and LQKENI. The CDR3 DNA follows: TGTGCCAGCTCACCAGGAAGTAGCAATCAGCCCCAGCATTTT. It codes for CASSPGSSNQPQHF.

This chain connects TRBV6-5 to TRBJ2-5, with 8 bases aligning to TRBD2. The CDR3 is 15 amino acids. V lost 2 bases to trimming and J lost 4 bases; unmatched junction nucleotides: 6. Germline V gene lookup returns CDR1 MNHEY and CDR2 SVGAGI. CDR3 protein: CASSYGGTRGETQYF. CDR3 coding DNA: TGTGCCAGCAGTTACGGGGGGACTAGAGGAGAGACCCAGTACTTC.

This rearrangement joins TRBV6-5 to TRBJ2-7, with 7 positions matching TRBD1. In germline, CDR1 is MNHEY, CDR2 SVGAGI. This CDR3 spans 15 amino acids. Losses at the gene ends were 0 bases for V and 1 base for J; bases not matched to a gene: 3. The CDR3 region has the DNA TGTGCCAGCAGTTACTCCGCGACAGGGTCCTACGAGCAGTACTTC. Translated, it gives CASSYSATGSYEQYF.

For this clonotype: Compared with germline, one end of the junction differs, possibly owing to a read error. V and J are TRBV10-2 and TRBJ2-3, with no clear D. This CDR3 comprises 14 residues. Germline V lookup: CDR1 WSHSY, CDR2 SAAADI. The CDR3 protein is CASSDGRSRDTQYF. The DNA for the CDR3 is TGCGCCAGCAGTGATGGCAGGAGCAGAGATACGCAGTATTTT.

This clonotype was observed a handful of times. The V gene is TRBV15, the J gene TRBJ1-1, with 10 bases identical to TRBD1. V gave up 3 bases and J gave up 4 bases; unmatched junction bases: 17. CDR1 LNHNV and CDR2 YYDKDF come from the germline V gene (reference sequence). This CDR3 is 19 amino acids long. CDR3 loop: CATSRALTGGLFSLTEAFF. DNA for the CDR3: TGTGCCACCAGCAGGGCCCTGACAGGGGGCCTTTTTTCTCTCACTGAAGCTTTCTTT. The full variable domain, completed using reference TRBV15 and TRBJ1-1, is DAMVIQNPRYQVTQFGKPVTLSCSQTLNHNVMYWYQQKSSQAPKLLFHYYDKDFNNEADTPDNFQSRRPNTSFCFLDIRSPGLGDTAMYLCATSRALTGGLFSLTEAFFGQGTRLTVV.

This clonotype appeared a few times. The chain links TRBV7-7 to TRBJ2-2, with TRBD1 matching over 10 bases. The germline V gene has CDR1 SSHAT and CDR2 FNYEAQ (reference sequence). The CDR3 runs to 17 residues. V gave up 5 bases and J gave up 4 bases; unmatched junction bases: 10. CDR3 sequence: CASSRRGTGVITGELFF. The CDR3 nucleotides read TGTGCCAGCAGCAGAAGGGGGACAGGGGTAATCACCGGGGAGCTGTTTTTT.

This clonotype was detected only a few times. The V and J genes are TRBV20-1 and TRBJ2-1, with D hard to call. Trimming cost V 0 bases and J 8 bases, with 20 bases left between them. Looked up from germline, CDR1 is DFQATT and CDR2 is SNEGSKA (reference sequence). The CDR3 runs to 16 residues. CDR3: CSARDVLGSSIYEQFF. The CDR3 nucleotides read TGCAGTGCTAGAGATGTTTTAGGGTCATCTATATATGAGCAGTTCTTC.

There are a few counts of this clonotype. V is TRBV12-3 or TRBV12-4 and J is TRBJ2-3, with D perhaps matching TRBD2 (6 bases). The CDR3 spans 14 residues. Trimming shortened V by 6 bases and J by 4 bases, and 14 bases separated the two germline ends. CDR3 region: CASSPRRAADTQYF. CDR3 coding DNA: TGTGCCAGCAGCCCGCGGAGGGCTGCAGATACGCAGTATTTT.

This clonotype has ten or more counts. The chain joins TRBV3-1 to TRBJ2-1, with D perhaps being TRBD1 or TRBD2 (6 bases each). Germline V CDR1 and CDR2: LGHDT, YNNKEL (reference sequence). Trimming left V 4 bases short and J 6 bases short, with 16 bases between. CDR3 length equals 15 residues. CDR3 amino acids: CASSPYGGAINEQFF. CDR3 DNA: TGTGCCAGCAGCCCGTACGGGGGCGCGATCAATGAGCAGTTCTTC.

This clonotype was counted at least ten times. The chain recombines TRBV2 with TRBJ1-5; 8 positions match TRBD1. The CDR3 is made up of 12 amino acids. V lost 6 bases and J lost 8; bases outside the gene matches: 3. Germline CDR1 is SNHLY and CDR2 is FYNNEI. The DNA for the CDR3 is TGTGCCAGCAGAGAGGGACAGGAGCCCCAGCATTTT. Translated, it gives CASREGQEPQHF.

V gene TRBV5-1 combines with J gene TRBJ2-5; perhaps TRBD2 as D (6 bases). Germline lookup yields CDR1 SGHRS and CDR2 YFSETQ. CDR3 length: 14 residues. The V end was cut by 4 bases, the J end by 1 base, with 11 bases between. The CDR3 here is CASSGRTTQETQYF. The CDR3 coding sequence is TGCGCCAGCAGCGGGCGGACTACCCAAGAGACCCAGTACTTC.

The chain recombines TRBV10-2 with TRBJ1-5; D might be TRBD1 (5 bases). The V end lost 9 bases, the J end lost 3 bases, and 12 bases lay between the germline ends. CDR3 length equals 13 residues. The V gene's germline CDR1 is WSHSY and CDR2 SAAADI. The chain's CDR3 is CASLSGHNQPQHF. CDR3 in DNA: TGCGCCAGTTTGTCAGGGCACAATCAGCCCCAGCATTTT.

The chain joins TRBV4-2 to TRBJ2-7, with TRBD1 matching over 9 bases. The CDR3 contains 15 residues. CDR1 LGHNA and CDR2 YNFKEQ come from the germline V gene. The junction had 6 bases not matched to a gene; V was cut back by 3 bases and J by 3 bases. CDR3 in DNA: TGTGCCAGCAGCCATGCCGGGACAGGGATCTACGAGCAGTACTTC. Its translation is CASSHAGTGIYEQYF.

This clonotype turned up a few times. As DNA, the CDR3 is TGTGCCAGCAGCTCATCTAACACCTACAATGAGCAGTTCTTC. Residues: CASSSSNTYNEQFF. The chain couples TRBV13 to TRBJ2-1; D is undetermined. V was shortened by 4 bases and J by 2 bases, with 9 bases between the two germline ends. Germline V gene sequence: CDR1 PRHDT, CDR2 FYEKMQ (reference sequence). There are 14 residues in the CDR3.

This chain joins TRBV20-1 and TRBJ2-7; D is unclear. The V end lost 1 base, the J end lost 3 bases, and 4 bases lay between the germline ends. This CDR3 has 11 amino acids. Germline V lookup: CDR1 DFQATT, CDR2 SNEGSKA (reference sequence). Here the CDR3 reads CSARGNYEQYF. CDR3 DNA sequence: TGCAGTGCTAGAGGGAACTACGAGCAGTACTTC.

The chain has TRBV10-3 and TRBJ2-1, with D tentatively TRBD2 (6 bases). Deletions cut 4 bases from V and 5 bases from J, with 18 bases between. The CDR3 spans 16 residues. The V gene's germline CDR1 is ENHRY and CDR2 SYGVKD. CDR3 sequence reads: CAISGGVVTLNNEQFF. The CDR3, as DNA: TGTGCCATCAGTGGGGGGGTGGTGACACTCAACAATGAGCAGTTCTTC.

The chain joins TRBV6-5 to TRBJ2-5; 9 bases align to TRBD1. V gave up 0 bases and J gave up 1 base; unmatched junction bases: 3. This CDR3 comprises 16 residues. Germline assignment: CDR1 MNHEY and CDR2 SVGAGI. CDR3: CASSYSGTGIQETQYF. The CDR3 DNA sequence: TGTGCCAGCAGTTACTCGGGGACAGGGATCCAAGAGACCCAGTACTTC.

This chain joins TRBV24-1 and TRBJ2-3, with D possibly TRBD1 on 5 matching bases. Per germline, CDR1 KGHDR and CDR2 SFDVKD. Between the trimmed V and J ends, which lost 5 bases and 2 bases, there was a span of 13 bases. This CDR3 has 15 amino acids. CDR3 loop: CATSVVGHYTDTQYF. The CDR3 coding sequence is TGTGCCACCAGTGTGGTAGGACATTACACAGATACGCAGTATTTT.

This clonotype was seen a few times. The chain has TRBV5-6 and TRBJ2-1; D call uncertain. Trimming left V 0 bases short and J 7 bases short, with 11 bases between. Germline lookup yields CDR1 SGHDT and CDR2 YYEEEE. The CDR3 contains 14 residues. CDR3: CASSLDVQANEQFF. In DNA, the CDR3 is TGTGCCAGCAGCTTGGACGTCCAAGCTAATGAGCAGTTCTTC.

This chain links TRBV5-1 with TRBJ2-4; 8 bases align to TRBD2. Germline loops: CDR1 SGHRS, CDR2 YFSETQ. Trimming removed 0 bases from V and 0 bases from J; junction bases left unmatched: 2. The CDR3 loop spans 16 amino acids. CDR3 protein: CASSLAGGVAKNIQYF. CDR3 in DNA: TGCGCCAGCAGCTTGGCCGGGGGGGTAGCCAAAAACATTCAGTACTTC.

This clonotype was picked up a small number of times. This chain links TRBV13 with TRBJ2-7; 8 nucleotides agree with TRBD2. J was trimmed by 5 bases and V by 4 bases; bases with no gene match: 16. Germline CDR1 and CDR2: PRHDT and FYEKMQ (reference sequence). This CDR3 comprises 17 residues. DNA for the CDR3: TGTGCCAGCAGCTCCACGGGACTAGTGGGCCTTAAGAACGAGCAGTACTTC. Protein: CASSSTGLVGLKNEQYF.

There are a few counts of this clonotype. This rearrangement joins TRBV14 to TRBJ2-2; TRBD1 might be the D (6 bases). This CDR3 spans 15 amino acids. The V end lost 3 bases, the J end lost 2 bases, and 10 bases lay between the germline ends. Germline CDR1 SGHDN, CDR2 FVKESK. Written as DNA, the CDR3 is TGTGCCAGCAGCCAGGGGGCTTACAACACCGGGGAGCTGTTTTTT. It yields the protein CASSQGAYNTGELFF. Filled out from reference TRBV14 and TRBJ2-2, the complete variable domain reads EAGVTQFPSHSVIEKGQTVTLRCDPISGHDNLYWYRRVMGKEIKFLLHFVKESKQDESGMPNNRFLAERTGGTYSTLKVQPAELEDSGVYFCASSQGAYNTGELFFGEGSRLTVL.

This chain links TRBV11-2 with TRBJ2-7, with TRBD2 matching 12 bases. There are 16 residues in the CDR3. V was pared by 3 bases and J by 6 bases, with 9 bases of the junction left unmatched. Germline-derived CDR1 and CDR2 are SGHAT and FQNNGV. The CDR3 coding sequence is TGTGCCAGCAGCTTGGACGCCGGACTAGCGGGAACCGAGCAGTACTTC. This sequence encodes CASSLDAGLAGTEQYF.

The rearrangement joins TRBV3-1 to TRBJ2-1; the D gene is possibly TRBD2 (6 bases). The V gene's germline CDR1 is LGHDT and CDR2 YNNKEL (reference sequence). There are 14 residues in the CDR3. V was pared by 2 bases and J by 8 bases, with 13 bases between. CDR3 loop: CASSQRGGGDEQFF. Here the CDR3 DNA reads TGTGCCAGCAGCCAACGGGGAGGTGGGGATGAGCAGTTCTTC.

The chain combines TRBV21-1 with TRBJ2-1; the table's D call, TRBD1, was not checked against the DNA. TRBV21-1 counts as a pseudogene. The CDR3 spans 15 residues. CDR3 DNA: TGTGCCAGCAGCCGGGACAGCCTCGGATCGAGAGGGCAGTTCTTC. Translation gives CASSRDSLGSRGQFF.

The gene calls are TRBV5-6 and TRBJ1-1; D may be TRBD1 (6 bases). V was clipped by 3 bases and J by 3 bases, with 15 bases between them. This CDR3 contains 15 residues. Germline lookup yields CDR1 SGHDT and CDR2 YYEEEE. The chain's CDR3 is CASSSGQTRDTEAFF. The CDR3 region has the DNA TGTGCCAGCAGCTCCGGACAGACGAGGGACACTGAAGCTTTCTTT.